Shown below are 27 T cell receptor beta chains from a single sample sequenced in a study of T cell responses to AZD1222 COVID-19 vaccine. Measured with immunoSEQ multiplex PCR; TCRdb has only the in-frame clones, and not every one. The table shows some 110,000 clones, with more than 75% occurring only once. The source was peripheral blood, collected 28 days after the second AZD1222 dose. Source of these receptors: an adult who received the AZD1222 COVID-19 vaccine.

This clone was seen just once. The V and J genes are TRBV2 and TRBJ2-7; possibly TRBD1 or TRBD2 for D (7 bases each). Germline V gene data show CDR1 as SNHLY and CDR2 as FYNNEI. V was shortened by 9 bases and J by 7 bases, with 16 bases between the two germline ends. The CDR3 consists of 12 residues. The CDR3 nucleotides read TGTGCCAGTATGGGGAGGGGGCATGAGCAGTACTTC. Its translation is CASMGRGHEQYF.

This clone was detected only a few times. The chain joins TRBV4-2 to TRBJ1-1; D call uncertain. This CDR3 has 13 amino acids. V dropped 8 bases and J dropped 0 bases, with 10 bases sitting between them. Germline CDR1 reads LGHNA; CDR2 reads YNFKEQ. The CDR3 DNA sequence: TGTGCCAGCGGTAATCAGGTGAACACTGAAGCTTTCTTT. It is translated as CASGNQVNTEAFF.

This chain uses TRBV6-4 with TRBJ2-1, with a tentative D call TRBD1 (6 bases). This CDR3 is 15 amino acids long. Per germline, CDR1 MRHNA and CDR2 SNTAGT. V lost 0 bases and J lost 6, with 12 bases in between. CDR3 protein: CASSDSRGGSNEQFF. CDR3 sequence (DNA): TGTGCCAGCAGTGACTCCAGGGGTGGTAGCAATGAGCAGTTCTTC.

In DNA, the CDR3 is TGCGCCAGCAGCACTCTAGCGGGCGATACGCAGTATTTT. Its translation is CASSTLAGDTQYF. The chain joins TRBV4-1 to TRBJ2-3; TRBD2 matches 8 bases. This CDR3 spans 13 amino acids. CDR1 MGHRA and CDR2 YSYEKL come from the germline V gene. V shed 5 bases, J shed 6 bases, and the junction held 4 bases outside the gene matches.

The chain employs TRBV7-2 and TRBJ2-1, with 10 bases that match TRBD2. Germline lookup yields CDR1 SGHTA and CDR2 FQGNSA. After removal of 0 bases from V and 0 bases from J, the junction contained 11 bases not matched to a gene. The CDR3 length is 20 residues. CDR3 nucleotides: TGTGCCAGCAGCTTAGCGGGGGGGGTACTAGCGGGACTCTCCTACAATGAGCAGTTCTTC. This codes for CASSLAGGVLAGLSYNEQFF.

V gene TRBV19 combines with J gene TRBJ2-2; no firm D call. This CDR3 has 13 amino acids. Germline V lookup: CDR1 LNHDA, CDR2 SQIVND (reference sequence). Trimming cost V 10 bases and J 3 bases, with 12 bases left between them. This CDR3 is CATLGSYTGELFF. CDR3 nucleotides: TGTGCCACCTTGGGCTCCTACACCGGGGAGCTGTTTTTT.

V and J are TRBV18 and TRBJ1-2; 7 bases agree with TRBD1. Germline V CDR1 and CDR2: KGHSH, LQKENI. After removal of 6 bases from V and 6 bases from J, the junction contained 10 bases not matched to a gene. The CDR3 consists of 14 residues. The CDR3 is CASSLDRAINGYTF. CDR3 nucleotide sequence: TGTGCCAGCTCCCTCGACAGGGCGATCAATGGCTACACCTTC.

The chain couples TRBV5-8 to TRBJ2-1, with a weak D call TRBD2 (6 bases). CDR3 length: 13 amino acids. The V gene's germline CDR1 is SGHTS and CDR2 YDEGEE. V was clipped by 0 bases and J by 8 bases, with 9 bases between them. CDR3 protein: CASSLEASDEQFF. As DNA, the CDR3 is TGTGCCAGCAGCTTGGAGGCTAGCGATGAGCAGTTCTTC.

The rearrangement links TRBV4-1 to TRBJ1-1; D ambiguous. In germline, CDR1 is MGHRA, CDR2 YSYEKL. Trimming pared 0 bases from V and 4 bases from J, leaving 15 bases between. The CDR3 consists of 16 residues. CDR3 DNA: TGCGCCAGCAGCCAAGAAGGGCATGGGGTGGGCACTGAAGCTTTCTTT. It encodes CASSQEGHGVGTEAFF.

The V call is TRBV12-3 or TRBV12-4, the J call TRBJ1-2; no clear D gene. Trimming took off 0 bases at V and 8 bases at J, with 10 bases between the two ends. The CDR3 length is 13 residues. The CDR3 coding sequence is TGTGCCAGCAGTTTAGCGCGTCAGAGCGGCTACACCTTC. Its protein is CASSLARQSGYTF.

The V gene is TRBV27, the J gene TRBJ2-1; no clear D gene. Trimming took off 4 bases at V and 8 bases at J, with 21 bases between the two ends. CDR1 is MNHEY and CDR2 is SMNVEV in the germline V gene (reference sequence). CDR3 length equals 16 residues. CDR3 protein: CASSSFGDSGLDEQFF. CDR3 coding DNA: TGTGCCAGCAGTTCCTTTGGCGACTCCGGGCTAGATGAGCAGTTCTTC.

The chain couples TRBV27 to TRBJ2-2, with D perhaps matching TRBD1 (5 bases). Germline CDR1 MNHEY, CDR2 SMNVEV (reference sequence). The V end lost 8 bases, the J end lost 1 base, and 8 bases lay between the germline ends. The CDR3 is made up of 13 amino acids. The CDR3 nucleotides read TGTGCCAGCGCAGACAGGAACACCGGGGAGCTGTTTTTT. It is translated as CASADRNTGELFF.

The chain couples TRBV30 to TRBJ1-2, with D unclear. Trimming left V 3 bases short and J 3 bases short, with 11 bases between. The germline gives CDR1 GTSNPN, CDR2 SVGIG (reference sequence). CDR3 length: 13 residues. CDR3 in amino acids: CAWRKWADYGYTF. DNA for the CDR3: TGTGCCTGGAGGAAATGGGCAGACTATGGCTACACCTTC.

This clone was found once. The chain couples TRBV7-2 to TRBJ2-5; D unclear. The V end lost 2 bases, the J end lost 2 bases, and 6 bases lay between the germline ends. The germline gives CDR1 SGHTA, CDR2 FQGNSA. This CDR3 contains 13 residues. In DNA, the CDR3 is TGTGCCAGCAGCTTAAACAGACAAGAGACCCAGTACTTC. It codes for CASSLNRQETQYF.

CDR3 sequence: CASSLVGFGQETQYF. CDR3 sequence (DNA): TGTGCCAGCAGTTTGGTGGGGTTTGGGCAAGAGACCCAGTACTTC. The chain combines TRBV27 with TRBJ2-5; D remains ambiguous. The CDR3 is made up of 15 amino acids. Germline CDR1 and CDR2: MNHEY and SMNVEV (reference sequence). The V end was cut by 3 bases, the J end by 2 bases, with 13 bases between.

V is TRBV7-3 and J is TRBJ2-3, with a tentative D call TRBD2 (5 bases). With 2 bases removed from V and 1 base from J, the gap between germline ends came to 13 bases. CDR1 is SGHTA and CDR2 is FQGTGA in the germline V gene. The CDR3 has 16 amino acids. The CDR3 loop is CASSLGSQIRTDTQYF. Written as DNA, the CDR3 is TGTGCCAGCAGCTTAGGGAGCCAGATTCGCACAGATACGCAGTATTTT.

The chain has TRBV7-3 and TRBJ2-7, with D possibly TRBD2 on 8 matching bases. The CDR3 totals 14 residues. The V end lost 5 bases, the J end lost 9 bases, and 20 bases lay between the germline ends. The V gene's germline CDR1 is SGHTA and CDR2 FQGTGA. CDR3 sequence: CASSPGGREDRQYF. CDR3 sequence (DNA): TGTGCCAGCAGCCCAGGGGGGCGGGAGGATAGGCAGTACTTC.

This chain uses TRBV5-1 with TRBJ2-1, with TRBD2 identical over 7 bases. The length of the CDR3 is 15 residues. Germline V gene sequence: CDR1 SGHRS, CDR2 YFSETQ. V lost 1 base, J lost 0 bases, and 1 base stayed unmatched. The CDR3, as DNA: TGCGCCAGCAGCTTGAGCGGGAACTCCTACAATGAGCAGTTCTTC. Translation: CASSLSGNSYNEQFF.

CDR3 sequence: CASSFALRGLGEQYF. The CDR3 coding sequence is TGTGCCAGCAGCTTTGCGCTGAGGGGCCTCGGGGAGCAGTACTTC. The chain is built from TRBV12-1 and TRBJ2-7. TRBV12-1 is marked as a pseudogene. This CDR3 contains 15 residues.

The V and J genes are TRBV5-1 and TRBJ1-5; TRBD1 matches at 7 bases. The V gene end was trimmed by 4 bases and the J gene end by 2 bases; junction bases not matched to a gene: 3. The CDR3 is 14 amino acids. Per germline, CDR1 SGHRS and CDR2 YFSETQ. The DNA for the CDR3 is TGCGCCAGCAGCCATGGGACAGGCAATCAGCCCCAGCATTTT. The encoded protein is CASSHGTGNQPQHF. The full variable domain, rest sourced from reference TRBV5-1 and TRBJ1-5, is KAGVTQTPRYLIKTRGQQVTLSCSPISGHRSVSWYQQTPGQGLQFLFEYFSETQRNKGNFPGRFSGRQFSNSRSEMNVSTLELGDSALYLCASSHGTGNQPQHFGDGTRLSIL.

This sequence joins TRBV4-1 and TRBJ1-2; no clear D. V gave up 0 bases and J gave up 2 bases, with 10 bases separating them. The germline V gene encodes CDR1 MGHRA and CDR2 YSYEKL. CDR3 length: 15 residues. CDR3 amino acids: CASSQDRERNYGYTF. The DNA for the CDR3 is TGCGCCAGCAGCCAAGATCGGGAACGCAACTATGGCTACACCTTC.

In DNA, the CDR3 is TGTGCCTGGAAGTCCTACAATCAGCCCCAGCATTTT. Translation gives CAWKSYNQPQHF. V gene TRBV30 combines with J gene TRBJ1-5; D is ambiguous. CDR1 and CDR2 (germline): GTSNPN, SVGIG (reference sequence). The CDR3 is 12 residues long. The V gene lost 4 bases and the J gene lost 3 bases, with 7 bases spanning the gap.

The chain has TRBV19 and TRBJ2-7; the D gene is possibly TRBD2 (6 bases). Germline values: CDR1 LNHDA, CDR2 SQIVND (reference sequence). V was trimmed by 2 bases and J by 4 bases, leaving 15 bases between them. The CDR3 is made up of 15 amino acids. CDR3 DNA: TGTGCCAGTAGTATAAGGGCTAGCGATGAGTACGAGCAGTACTTC. Translated: CASSIRASDEYEQYF.

The chain is built from TRBV19 and TRBJ1-2; 9 nucleotides agree with TRBD1. Germline CDR1 LNHDA, CDR2 SQIVND (reference sequence). J lost 2 bases, V lost 3 bases, and 7 bases had no gene match. This CDR3 is built from 16 residues. The CDR3 sequence is CASSIRGQGSNYGYTF. DNA for the CDR3: TGTGCCAGTAGTATCCGCGGACAGGGGAGCAACTATGGCTACACCTTC.

The chain employs TRBV12-3 or TRBV12-4 and TRBJ2-7, with 10 bases identical to TRBD2. The CDR3 loop spans 13 amino acids. V lost 2 bases to trimming and J lost 7 bases; unmatched junction nucleotides: 2. The CDR3 loop is CASSLLLAGEQYF. The CDR3 DNA reads as TGTGCCAGCAGTTTATTACTAGCGGGGGAGCAGTACTTC.

The chain is built from TRBV5-4 and TRBJ2-7; possible D gene TRBD1, 6 bases. This CDR3 is built from 14 residues. CDR1 and CDR2 (germline): SGHNT, YYREEE (reference sequence). V lost 6 bases to trimming and J lost 0 bases, with 13 bases between them. The CDR3 loop reads CASTLNRASYEQYF. CDR3 in DNA: TGTGCCAGCACCCTGAACAGGGCCTCCTACGAGCAGTACTTC.

Note on this clone: Distinct nucleotide sequences in the sample also encode this CDR3. The V gene is TRBV5-4, the J gene TRBJ2-7, with a weak D call TRBD1 (6 bases). CDR3 length equals 15 residues. The V end was cut by 0 bases, the J end by 0 bases, with 10 bases between. Germline CDR1 SGHNT, CDR2 YYREEE (reference sequence). The CDR3 reads CASSLGQGSSYEQYF. CDR3 bases: TGTGCCAGCAGCTTGGGTCAGGGGAGCTCCTACGAGCAGTACTTC.